The present T cell receptor (beta chain) was sequenced within a study of control samples from healthy donors and cancer patients (dated by TCRdb to the early 2020s). From its cysteine to its phenylalanine, the CDR3 spans 12 amino acids. The only DNA kept is the CDR3, 36 bases in frame from the first base. The trim is 3 bases for V and 5 bases for J, with a gap of 4 bases between the germline ends. Taken from the germline V gene, the CDR1 and CDR2 loops are SNHLY and FYNNEI. As concerns this clone: Its antigen is still unknown. Base qualities are not recorded, but no much larger clone differs from it by a single base.

The receptor library was made with the immunoSEQ multiplex PCR assay. TCRdb limited this immuneACCESS table to in-frame rearrangements with V and J called. A share of clones is missing; checked studies link under half to unresolved V genes, and the rest is unexplained. The sample table holds 75,000 to 90,000 clones, of which 70% to 90% were seen once. The ten largest clonotypes hold under 7.5% of the sample. This chain joins TRBV2 to TRBJ2-2, with the D gene call left open. This sequence was found in a man between 45 and 60 years old in good health. Sequencing input: blood. The CDR3 corresponds to CASSEGTGELFF. The nucleotide sequence is given as TGTGCCAGCAGTGAGGGGACCGGGGAGCTGTTTTTT.